These 25 T cell receptor beta chains share one sample of origin, sequenced in a study of tumor and adjacent non-tumor tissue in lung cancer. No cell sorting was done before RNA was extracted from the tissue. Three rounds of nested PCR, following a modified ARM-PCR protocol, produced the TCRbeta library. TCRdb reprocessed the multiplex PCR reads with MiXCR, giving one entry per CDR3 protein. The sample records 220,000 or so distinct CDR3 sequences, 70% to 75% being singletons. Sequencing was done on a sample of lung tumor tissue. The receptors originated from a man between 60 and 70 years old with non-small cell lung cancer.

Worth noting for this clonotype: This may arise from a read error, as a much more abundant clone is one base away. J is TRBJ2-1 and V is TRBV6-2 or TRBV6-3; TRBD2 matches at 8 bases. The CDR3 is 15 residues long. Germline lookup yields CDR1 MNHEY and CDR2 SVGEGT. The CDR3 here is CANSYVASGRDEQFF. The DNA of the CDR3 is TGTGCCAACAGTTACGTTGCTAGCGGGCGGGATGAGCAGTTCTTC.

Regarding this clonotype: In this CDR3 the conserved last residue, phenylalanine or tryptophan, is missing, so a read error is likely. The chain uses TRBV11-2 and TRBJ2-5; 9 bases are shared with TRBD2. V lost 5 bases to trimming and J lost 7 bases; unmatched junction nucleotides: 11. Germline CDR1 and CDR2: SGHAT and FQNNGV. This CDR3 region has 15 residues. CDR3 sequence reads: CASSPGTSRVMTQYS. The CDR3 DNA reads as TGTGCCAGCAGCCCAGGGACTAGCCGTGTCATGACCCAGTACTCC.

Regarding this clonotype: The CDR3 does not close with the conserved phenylalanine or tryptophan, likely indicating a read error. The V call is TRBV10-2, the J call TRBJ2-2; D is unclear. The CDR3 has 12 amino acids. The V end was cut by 1 base, the J end by 6 bases, with 3 bases between. CDR1 and CDR2 from the germline V gene are WSHSY and SAAADI. CDR3 bases: TGCGCCAGCAGTGAGTTCTCCGGGGAGCTGTTTCGT. Its translation: CASSEFSGELFR.

A word on this clonotype: A read error is possible here, since a much larger clone lies one base away. The chain carries TRBV20-1 and TRBJ1-5; D is undetermined. CDR1 is DFQATT, CDR2 SNEGSKA, per germline (reference sequence). Trimming left V 2 bases short and J 0 bases short, with 8 bases between. The CDR3 spans 14 residues. The CDR3 bases are TGCAGTGCTAGATCCGGTTATAGCAATCAGCCCCAGCATTTT. Protein product: CSARSGYSNQPQHF.

To note about this clonotype: Mismatch with germline at one junction end may stem from a read error. The rearrangement joins TRBV4-1 to TRBJ1-1; TRBD1 matches at 9 bases. There are 14 residues in the CDR3. Germline V lookup: CDR1 MGHRA, CDR2 YSYEKL. CDR3 nucleotide sequence: TGCGCCAGCCGCCAACAGGGGGCGCGCACTGAAGCTTTCTTT. Protein sequence: CASRQQGARTEAFF.

This clonotype showed up just a few times. A read error is possible here, since a much larger clone lies one base away. This chain connects TRBV5-4 to TRBJ1-2, with D uncertain. The CDR3 is made up of 14 amino acids. Germline CDR1 and CDR2: SGHNT and YYREEE (reference sequence). The CDR3: CTSSVGAGKGGYTF. CDR3 nucleotide sequence: TGTACCAGCAGCGTTGGTGCCGGGAAGGGAGGCTACACCTTC.

The sample holds one count of this clonotype. No conserved phenylalanine or tryptophan is present at the end of the CDR3, so a read error is the likely explanation. This rearrangement joins TRBV11-3 to TRBJ2-3; 9 nucleotides agree with TRBD2. From germline, CDR1 is SGHNT and CDR2 YENEEA. CDR3 length equals 15 residues. V was clipped by 3 bases and J by 7 bases; unmatched bases: 8. CDR3: CASSFSSGTINTQYL. DNA for the CDR3: TGTGCCAGCAGCTTCTCTAGCGGGACCATTAATACGCAGTATCTT.

On this clonotype: Its ends do not fully match the called genes, so a read error is possible. The chain combines TRBV11-2 with TRBJ1-1; D not certain. Germline V gives CDR1 SGHAT, CDR2 FQNNGV. This CDR3 comprises 14 residues. The CDR3: CASSLVTMNSEAFF. As DNA, the CDR3 is TGTGCCAGCAGCTTGGTGACCATGAACAGTGAAGCTTTCTTT.

The chain has TRBV20-1 and TRBJ2-4; D might be TRBD1 (6 bases). Germline assignment: CDR1 DFQATT and CDR2 SNEGSKA (reference sequence). The CDR3 has 14 amino acids. Trimming removed 7 bases from V and 0 bases from J, with 13 bases in between. CDR3 in DNA: TGCAGTGGACAGGACGGCCTAGCCAAAAACATTCAGTACTTC. It translates to CSGQDGLAKNIQYF.

As for this clonotype: A read error may explain this, as a much larger clone is one base away. The rearrangement uses TRBV11-3 and TRBJ2-1, with 8 bases aligning to TRBD1. This CDR3 is 16 amino acids long. V was clipped by 8 bases and J by 3 bases; unmatched bases: 12. CDR1 is SGHNT, CDR2 YENEEA, per germline. The CDR3 DNA reads TGTGCCAGCGGCCGAGACAGGGGTTCGAGCTACAATGAGCAGTTCTTC. This codes for CASGRDRGSSYNEQFF.

Of note for this clonotype: Compared with germline, one end of the junction differs, possibly owing to a read error. CDR3 sequence: CASSLTGDNSPIHF. In DNA, the CDR3 is TGTGCCAGCAGCCTGACGGGGGATAATTCACCCATCCACTTT. The chain has TRBV11-3 and TRBJ1-6; possible D gene TRBD1, 5 bases. CDR3 length: 14 amino acids. The germline CDR1 and CDR2 sequences are SGHNT and YENEEA. Complete variable domain (other parts from reference TRBV11-3 and TRBJ1-6): EAGVVQSPRYKIIEKKQPVAFWCNPISGHNTLYWYLQNLGQGPELLIRYENEEAVDDSQLPKDRFSAERLKGVDSTLKIQPAELGDSAVYLCASSLTGDNSPIHFGNGTRLTVT.

This clonotype was observed at least ten times. The V call is TRBV4-3, the J call TRBJ2-5; perhaps TRBD1 as D (7 bases). The germline V gene encodes CDR1 LGHNA and CDR2 YSLEER. CDR3 length: 15 amino acids. Between the trimmed V and J ends, which lost 3 bases and 1 base, there was a span of 12 bases. CDR3 nucleotide sequence: TGCGCCAGCAGCCAGGGGGGACAGTCCCAAGAGACCCAGTACTTC. Translated, it gives CASSQGGQSQETQYF.

The V call is TRBV5-1, the J call TRBJ2-1; TRBD1 might be the D (5 bases). Trimming took off 4 bases at V and 12 bases at J, with 14 bases between the two ends. This CDR3 comprises 12 residues. Germline values: CDR1 SGHRS, CDR2 YFSETQ. The DNA of the CDR3 is TGCGCCAGCAGCCCAGGGATGGGTCCGCAGTTCTTC. It yields the protein CASSPGMGPQFF. Full variable domain (rest looked up from reference TRBV5-1 and TRBJ2-1): KAGVTQTPRYLIKTRGQQVTLSCSPISGHRSVSWYQQTPGQGLQFLFEYFSETQRNKGNFPGRFSGRQFSNSRSEMNVSTLELGDSALYLCASSPGMGPQFFGPGTRLTVL.

As regards this clonotype: An end of the junction does not agree with germline; a read error may underlie this. The CDR3 protein is CTSSFYGGMNPYEQYF. The CDR3 nucleotides read TGTACCAGCAGCTTTTACGGAGGTATGAACCCCTACGAGCAGTATTTC. The V gene is TRBV13, the J gene TRBJ2-7; D is perhaps TRBD2 (5 bases). Looked up from germline, CDR1 is PRHDT and CDR2 is FYEKMQ (reference sequence). This CDR3 is 16 amino acids long.

The CDR3 DNA is TGCAGTGGTTTACAGGGAAACTCACCCCTCCACTTT. This gives the protein CSGLQGNSPLHF. The genes are TRBV20-1 and TRBJ1-6, with a possible D match to TRBD1 (6 bases). Trimming cost V 7 bases and J 10 bases, with 14 bases left between them. Germline assignment: CDR1 DFQATT and CDR2 SNEGSKA (reference sequence). The CDR3 loop spans 12 amino acids.

Details on this clonotype: As the CDR3 is not closed by the conserved phenylalanine or tryptophan, this likely results from a read error. The rearrangement joins TRBV20-1 to TRBJ2-7; D tentatively fits TRBD1 or TRBD2 (5 bases each). Germline CDR1 and CDR2: DFQATT and SNEGSKA (reference sequence). This CDR3 has 15 residues. Written as DNA, the CDR3 is TGCAGTGATAGAGATTTTAAAGTAGGTGGGGGCGAGCAGTACATC. It translates to CSDRDFKVGGGEQYI.

V usage is TRBV12-3 or TRBV12-4 and J usage is TRBJ1-4, with D uncertain. The V and J ends lost 3 bases and 12 bases respectively, with 11 bases between them. This CDR3 comprises 12 residues. Here the CDR3 reads CASSFLPWELFF. CDR3 bases: TGTGCCAGCAGTTTTTTGCCCTGGGAACTGTTTTTT.

This clonotype turned up a few times. This sequence joins TRBV6-2 or TRBV6-3 and TRBJ2-4; 8 bases line up with TRBD2. Germline CDR1 MNHEY, CDR2 SVGEGT. Unmatched junction bases numbered 6, after V lost 2 bases and J lost 3 bases. This CDR3 spans 16 amino acids. The chain's CDR3 is CASSYRGGAGKNIQYF. The CDR3 DNA is TGTGCCAGCAGTTACCGGGGGGGCGCTGGCAAAAACATTCAGTACTTC.

This chain joins TRBV5-1 and TRBJ2-6; D perhaps matches TRBD1 (6 bases). Per the germline V gene, CDR1 is SGHRS and CDR2 is YFSETQ. The CDR3 spans 19 residues. Trimming stripped 0 bases from V and 0 bases from J, with 16 bases between. The DNA of the CDR3 is TGCGCCAGCAGCTTGGCTTGGTGGGACATCACCTCTGGGGCCAACGTCCTGACTTTC. Amino acids: CASSLAWWDITSGANVLTF.

Of note for this clonotype: An end of the junction differs from the germline gene, which may be a read error. The chain links TRBV6-6 to TRBJ2-1; 11 bases are a match to TRBD2. This CDR3 has 21 amino acids. Per germline, CDR1 MNHNY and CDR2 SVGAGI (reference sequence). The CDR3 region has the DNA TGTGTCAGCAGTTACTCGTCGCTTAGCGGGAGGGCCAGGGGAATGGGGAATGAACAGTTCTTC. This translates into CVSSYSSLSGRARGMGNEQFF.

This clonotype was recorded once. The junction differs from germline at one of its ends, possibly a read error. The chain has TRBV29-1 and TRBJ1-2; 8 bases are a match to TRBD1. Germline V lookup: CDR1 SQVTM, CDR2 ANQGSEA. This CDR3 region has 13 residues. The CDR3 DNA reads as TGCAGCGTCCTACTGGACAGGGACCGTGGCTACACTTTC. Residues: CSVLLDRDRGYTF.

This clonotype was recorded many times. The rearrangement links TRBV29-1 to TRBJ2-1; 9 nucleotides match TRBD1. The germline gives CDR1 SQVTM, CDR2 ANQGSEA. The J segment lost 10 bases and the V segment lost 7 bases, leaving 11 bases of the junction unmatched. This CDR3 contains 13 residues. CDR3 loop: CSGCRDRDYEQFF. In DNA form, the CDR3 reads TGCAGCGGATGCCGGGACAGGGATTACGAGCAGTTCTTC.

A remark on this clonotype: A much more abundant neighbour one base away suggests this may be a read error. CDR3 coding DNA: TGCAGCGTGCCGTGGGGGGTATACAATGAGCAGTTCTTC. Translation: CSVPWGVYNEQFF. The V and J genes are TRBV29-1 and TRBJ2-1; maybe TRBD2 (6 bases). The CDR3 has 13 amino acids. Germline CDR1 and CDR2: SQVTM and ANQGSEA. The V end was cut by 6 bases, the J end by 4 bases, with 13 bases between.

Details on this clonotype: The junction differs from germline at one of its ends, possibly a read error. The chain is built from TRBV6-5 and TRBJ2-5; D is possibly TRBD2 (6 bases). The CDR3 is 15 amino acids. Per germline, CDR1 MNHEY and CDR2 SVGAGI. CDR3 protein: CANSRGLAYQETQYF. The CDR3 nucleotides are TGTGCCAACAGTCGCGGTCTAGCGTACCAAGAGACCCAGTACTTC.

A word on this clonotype: The missing conserved phenylalanine or tryptophan at the end of this CDR3 makes a read error likely. The V gene is TRBV6-5, the J gene TRBJ2-7, with D possibly being TRBD1 (5 bases). The CDR3 has 14 residues. Trimming cost V 8 bases and J 2 bases, with 16 bases left between them. In germline, CDR1 is MNHEY, CDR2 SVGAGI. This CDR3 is CASCSAGWPYEQYL. CDR3 nucleotides: TGTGCCAGCTGTTCGGCAGGGTGGCCCTACGAGCAGTACTTA.